Presented here are 3 T cell receptor beta chains from one specimen sequenced in a study of PD-1 blockade in classical Hodgkin lymphoma. Sequencing was performed with immunoSEQ multiplex PCR; in TCRdb, only in-frame clones are kept and a portion is missing. This sample has 20,000 to 25,000 clones; roughly nine tenths occur once, and the top ten carry roughly 0.43%. As to time point: newly diagnosed, previously untreated cHL patient sample. Magnetic negative selection of thawed PBMCs was the method by which CD4+ T cells were purified. Sequencing was done on a sample of CD4+ T cells from blood. The origin of the receptors is a human donor with classical Hodgkin lymphoma.

The chain recombines TRBV4-1 with TRBJ1-3; tentative D call: TRBD1 (5 bases). Germline-derived CDR1 and CDR2 are MGHRA and YSYEKL. V lost 0 bases and J 8 bases, leaving 11 bases between the germline ends. This CDR3 spans 14 amino acids. CDR3 loop: CASSQENRFDTIYF. The DNA of the CDR3 is TGCGCCAGCAGCCAAGAGAACAGGTTTGACACCATATATTTT.

V gene TRBV6-6 combines with J gene TRBJ1-2; D not resolved. Per germline, CDR1 MNHNY and CDR2 SVGAGI (reference sequence). V was cut by 4 bases and J by 4 bases, with 10 bases left in between. The CDR3 is 13 amino acids. This CDR3 reads CASSSDGIYGYTF. The CDR3 nucleotides are TGTGCCAGCAGTTCCGACGGGATCTATGGCTACACCTTC.

The rearrangement uses TRBV10-1 and TRBJ1-1; no reliable D call. V shed 3 bases and J shed 3 bases, with 5 bases lying between them. The CDR3 has 12 residues. Germline V lookup: CDR1 WNHNN, CDR2 SYGVQD (reference sequence). The CDR3 is CASSEGHTEAFF. CDR3 DNA sequence: TGCGCCAGCAGTGAAGGGCACACTGAAGCTTTCTTT.